Each of the 30 T cell receptor beta chains below was sequenced from the same sample in a study of cytomegalovirus exposure and HLA in healthy donors. Researchers ran the PCR with 60 Vbeta and 13 Jbeta primers. Measured with immunoSEQ multiplex PCR; TCRdb has only the in-frame clones, and not every one. The table includes some 120,000 clones, approximately 15% detected once. The sample taken for sequencing was PBMCs. The receptor set was obtained from a young woman in good health and CMV-seronegative.

The chain has TRBV30 and TRBJ2-2, with 7 bases identical to TRBD1. This CDR3 is 12 amino acids long. Germline CDR1 and CDR2: GTSNPN and SVGIG (reference sequence). The trim removed 8 bases at V and 7 bases at J, leaving 7 bases unmatched. The CDR3 DNA is TGTGCCGGACCAGGGGGAAGCGGGGAGCTGTTTTTT. It codes for CAGPGGSGELFF.

In this sample, this clone turned up a few times. The genes are TRBV12-5 and TRBJ1-5, with D uncertain. With 5 bases removed from V and 2 bases from J, the gap between germline ends came to 19 bases. The CDR3 spans 17 residues. In germline, CDR1 is LGHNT, CDR2 FRNRAP. CDR3 in DNA: TGTGCTAGTGGTCGCACTACCCACGAGGGCCGCAATCAGCCCCAGCATTTT. Protein sequence: CASGRTTHEGRNQPQHF.

The chain's CDR3 is CATRRGSTDTQYF. Here the CDR3 DNA reads TGTGCCACCCGTCGGGGGAGCACAGATACGCAGTATTTT. The chain recombines TRBV6-5 with TRBJ2-3; TRBD2 is a possible D gene (6 bases). Trimming removed 10 bases from V and 0 bases from J, with 11 bases in between. The CDR3 is 13 amino acids. Germline V gives CDR1 MNHEY, CDR2 SVGAGI.

This clone was counted a few times. V usage is TRBV5-4 and J usage is TRBJ1-3, with D tentatively TRBD1 (5 bases). Germline CDR1 is SGHNT and CDR2 is YYREEE (reference sequence). Trimming shortened V by 0 bases and J by 4 bases, and 17 bases separated the two germline ends. The CDR3 is 17 residues long. The CDR3 DNA reads as TGTGCCAGCAGCTTGGCGGGGGAAAGGTCGGCAGGAAACACCATATATTTT. Translation: CASSLAGERSAGNTIYF.

The V gene is TRBV30, the J gene TRBJ1-5; D is ambiguous. Germline V gene sequence: CDR1 GTSNPN, CDR2 SVGIG (reference sequence). The CDR3 length is 12 residues. V dropped 3 bases and J dropped 0 bases, with 3 bases sitting between them. CDR3 DNA: TGTGCCTGGAGCCTTAGCAATCAGCCCCAGCATTTT. It codes for CAWSLSNQPQHF.

The chain uses TRBV4-3 and TRBJ2-1; the D gene is possibly TRBD2 (5 bases). The CDR3 has 15 amino acids. The V end was cut by 4 bases, the J end by 1 base, with 11 bases between. Germline CDR1 LGHNA, CDR2 YSLEER. This chain's CDR3 is CASSPAGASYNEQFF. CDR3 sequence (DNA): TGCGCCAGCAGCCCCGCGGGCGCATCCTACAATGAGCAGTTCTTC.

The V and J genes are TRBV5-4 and TRBJ2-4, with a tentative D call TRBD1 (5 bases). Germline lookup yields CDR1 SGHNT and CDR2 YYREEE (reference sequence). This CDR3 spans 14 amino acids. Trimming took 4 bases from V and 5 from J, leaving 13 bases between them. Here the CDR3 DNA reads TGTGCCAGCAGCCTCCAGGCAGGGCAAAACATTCAGTACTTC. Its protein product is CASSLQAGQNIQYF.

This chain connects TRBV7-3 to TRBJ2-1; 7 bases match TRBD2. This CDR3 comprises 16 residues. Germline CDR1 and CDR2: SGHTA and FQGTGA. Germline trimming cut 5 bases from V and 4 bases from J; bases unmatched to any gene: 11. In nucleotides, the CDR3 is TGTGCCAGCAGCGCCGAAGCCGGGGAGGGTTACAATGAGCAGTTCTTC. This gives the protein CASSAEAGEGYNEQFF.

This clone was counted only a few times. The V and J genes are TRBV27 and TRBJ1-5; D gene unclear. V was cut by 2 bases and J by 0 bases, with 2 bases left in between. The CDR3 has 13 residues. Germline V gene lookup returns CDR1 MNHEY and CDR2 SMNVEV (reference sequence). CDR3 loop: CASSLLSNQPQHF. CDR3 bases: TGTGCCAGCAGTTTACTTAGCAATCAGCCCCAGCATTTT.

The V and J genes are TRBV5-1 and TRBJ2-3, with 10 bases lining up with TRBD2. The CDR3 extends over 19 amino acids. J was trimmed by 0 bases and V by 1 base; bases with no gene match: 11. The germline gives CDR1 SGHRS, CDR2 YFSETQ. The CDR3 region has the DNA TGCGCCAGCAGCTTGATTGGAGCGGGAGGGGATCCTAGCACAGATACGCAGTATTTT. Encoded protein: CASSLIGAGGDPSTDTQYF.

The rearrangement uses TRBV7-3 and TRBJ1-1, with TRBD1 as a possible D gene (5 bases). Germline CDR1 reads SGHTA; CDR2 reads FQGTGA. The germline V and J ends were trimmed by 6 bases and 4 bases, with 18 bases remaining between them. The CDR3 length is 15 residues. This CDR3 is CASSLGRGGSTEAFF. The CDR3 nucleotides read TGTGCCAGCAGTTTGGGACGCGGGGGGAGCACTGAAGCTTTCTTT.

This clone was counted a few times. V and J are TRBV9 and TRBJ2-1; 8 positions match TRBD2. The V segment lost 0 bases and the J segment 7 bases; nucleotides outside the gene matches: 12. The CDR3 runs 17 residues. From germline, CDR1 is SGDLS and CDR2 YYNGEE. The CDR3 protein is CASSVGSGGPGWNEQFF. CDR3 bases: TGTGCCAGCAGCGTAGGGTCGGGAGGGCCAGGGTGGAATGAGCAGTTCTTC.

This clone was found a few times. The chain recombines TRBV28 with TRBJ1-1; 7 nucleotides align to TRBD1. V was pared by 3 bases and J by 6 bases, with 7 bases of the junction left unmatched. The CDR3 runs 14 residues. The V gene's germline CDR1 is MDHEN and CDR2 SYDVKM. The CDR3 loop reads CASSFRGRVAEAFF. The CDR3, as DNA: TGTGCCAGCAGTTTTAGGGGGCGGGTCGCTGAAGCTTTCTTT.

The V call is TRBV6-5, the J call TRBJ2-7, with 9 bases matching TRBD1. The germline gives CDR1 MNHEY, CDR2 SVGAGI. Trimming cost V 6 bases and J 2 bases; bases outside gene matches: 8. The CDR3 extends over 15 amino acids. This CDR3 is CASRSTGTGTYEQYF. The CDR3 DNA sequence: TGTGCCAGCAGATCAACCGGGACAGGGACCTACGAGCAGTACTTC.

This clone was seen more than once but under ten times. The chain links TRBV2 to TRBJ1-5; TRBD1 might be the D (5 bases). V lost 10 bases to trimming and J lost 4 bases, with 20 bases between them. CDR3 size: 15 residues. Germline assignment: CDR1 SNHLY and CDR2 FYNNEI. The CDR3 protein is CATASGVSGNQPQHF. The CDR3 bases are TGTGCCACGGCGTCGGGGGTGTCGGGGAATCAGCCCCAGCATTTT.

This clone was seen a handful of times. The chain joins TRBV18 to TRBJ1-1; possible D gene TRBD1, 5 bases. This CDR3 is built from 14 residues. V lost 6 bases and J lost 11, with 22 bases in between. Looked up from germline, CDR1 is KGHSH and CDR2 is LQKENI. The CDR3 sequence is CASSREGAHNRAFF. CDR3 coding DNA: TGTGCCAGCTCCCGAGAAGGGGCGCATAATAGGGCTTTCTTT.

The chain couples TRBV2 to TRBJ2-5; maybe TRBD1 (6 bases). The length of the CDR3 is 14 residues. The germline CDR1 and CDR2 sequences are SNHLY and FYNNEI. V lost 6 bases, J lost 5 bases, and 16 bases lay in between. The chain's CDR3 is CASRGALAPETQYF. DNA for the CDR3: TGTGCCAGCAGGGGGGCCCTAGCCCCGGAGACCCAGTACTTC.

A remark on this clone: This may be a read error: a much more frequent sequence differs by one nucleotide. This chain joins TRBV6-1 and TRBJ2-3, with a possible D match to TRBD2 (6 bases). Germline V gene lookup returns CDR1 MNHNS and CDR2 SASEGT. Deletions cut 3 bases from V and 0 bases from J, with 10 bases between. The CDR3 loop spans 15 amino acids. The CDR3 is CASSDWSGSTDTQYF. The DNA for the CDR3 is TGTGCCAGCAGTGACTGGAGCGGGAGCACAGATACGCAGTATTTT.

The chain is built from TRBV13 and TRBJ2-7; TRBD1 aligns across 9 bases. The ends lost 4 bases at V and 5 bases at J; junction bases unmatched: 6. The CDR3 length is 14 residues. CDR1 is PRHDT and CDR2 is FYEKMQ in the germline V gene (reference sequence). The chain's CDR3 is CASSWGQGGHEQYF. The DNA for the CDR3 is TGTGCCAGCAGCTGGGGACAGGGCGGCCACGAGCAGTACTTC.

The chain is built from TRBV28 and TRBJ2-6, with TRBD2 matching 12 bases. This CDR3 is 17 amino acids long. The V and J ends lost 6 bases and 0 bases, in that order; junction bases with no gene match: 3. CDR1 MDHEN and CDR2 SYDVKM come from the germline V gene. Here the CDR3 reads CASRLAGGPSGANVLTF. The DNA of the CDR3 is TGTGCCAGCAGGCTAGCGGGAGGGCCCTCTGGGGCCAACGTCCTGACTTTC.

The chain joins TRBV19 to TRBJ1-4; D gene ambiguous. The germline V gene has CDR1 LNHDA and CDR2 SQIVND (reference sequence). The CDR3 runs 15 residues. V was clipped by 3 bases and J by 2 bases, with 10 bases between them. The CDR3 nucleotides are TGTGCCAGTAGTATCATGCAGGCGACTAATGAAAAACTGTTTTTT. Translated: CASSIMQATNEKLFF.

The chain recombines TRBV7-7 with TRBJ1-5, with 7 positions matching TRBD1. The V gene's germline CDR1 is SSHAT and CDR2 FNYEAQ (reference sequence). The CDR3 consists of 13 residues. CDR3 nucleotides: TGTGCTAGGGGGGACAGCATTAATCAGCCCCAGCATTTT. This sequence encodes CARGDSINQPQHF.

The chain is built from TRBV19 and TRBJ1-4, with D hard to call. Germline loops: CDR1 LNHDA, CDR2 SQIVND (reference sequence). The V gene lost 10 bases and the J gene lost 10 bases, with 16 bases spanning the gap. This CDR3 region has 12 residues. CDR3 nucleotides: TGTGCCACCCGGGAAACCTCGTCAAAACTGTTTTTT. This sequence encodes CATRETSSKLFF.

V usage is TRBV5-1 and J usage is TRBJ2-2; TRBD2 aligns across 11 bases. The V and J ends lost 0 bases and 4 bases, in that order; junction bases with no gene match: 5. Germline V gene lookup returns CDR1 SGHRS and CDR2 YFSETQ. CDR3 size: 17 residues. The CDR3 region is CASSLVGLAEITGELFF. The CDR3 coding sequence is TGCGCCAGCAGCTTGGTGGGACTAGCGGAAATCACCGGGGAGCTGTTTTTT.

This clone has a handful of counts. The chain is built from TRBV18 and TRBJ1-1; D remains ambiguous. Trimming cost V 1 base and J 2 bases, with 11 bases left between them. The V gene's germline CDR1 is KGHSH and CDR2 LQKENI. The CDR3 is 15 residues long. The chain's CDR3 is CASSPLRQINTEAFF. The CDR3 DNA sequence: TGTGCCAGCTCACCACTGCGGCAGATAAACACTGAAGCTTTCTTT.

The chain carries TRBV19 and TRBJ2-7; D tentatively fits TRBD1 or TRBD2 (7 bases each). CDR1 LNHDA and CDR2 SQIVND come from the germline V gene (reference sequence). V lost 6 bases and J lost 3, with 15 bases in between. The CDR3 runs to 14 residues. CDR3 nucleotide sequence: TGTGCCAGTAGCATACAGGGGAGGGACTACGAGCAGTACTTC. Protein: CASSIQGRDYEQYF.

The table lists this clone with a few counts. V is TRBV14 and J is TRBJ2-5; D ambiguous. V was shortened by 4 bases and J by 6 bases, with 9 bases between the two germline ends. The germline V gene encodes CDR1 SGHDN and CDR2 FVKESK. The CDR3 totals 12 residues. CDR3 bases: TGTGCCAGCAGCCCACAACGTAAGACCCAGTACTTC. Translating gives CASSPQRKTQYF. Full variable domain (missing parts from reference TRBV14 and TRBJ2-5): EAGVTQFPSHSVIEKGQTVTLRCDPISGHDNLYWYRRVMGKEIKFLLHFVKESKQDESGMPNNRFLAERTGGTYSTLKVQPAELEDSGVYFCASSPQRKTQYFGPGTRLLVL.

This clone was recorded a few times. This chain links TRBV29-1 with TRBJ2-7; maybe TRBD2 (6 bases). Germline CDR1 is SQVTM and CDR2 is ANQGSEA. Between the trimmed V and J ends, which lost 4 bases and 4 bases, there was a span of 14 bases. The length of the CDR3 is 13 residues. CDR3 sequence reads: CSVGDLGSYEQYF. The CDR3 coding sequence is TGCAGCGTTGGGGACTTAGGCTCTTACGAGCAGTACTTC.

This clone turned up a few times. This chain connects TRBV25-1 to TRBJ1-2; 7 nucleotides align to TRBD1. In germline, CDR1 is MGHDK, CDR2 SYGVNS. This CDR3 region has 12 residues. After removal of 7 bases from V and 4 bases from J, the junction contained 3 bases not matched to a gene. The CDR3 spells CASTRDSYGYTF. CDR3 nucleotide sequence: TGTGCCAGCACCCGGGACAGCTATGGCTACACCTTC.

This clone was seen a handful of times. The chain recombines TRBV5-1 with TRBJ2-5; no clear D. This CDR3 contains 18 residues. The germline V and J ends were trimmed by 0 bases and 5 bases, with 23 bases remaining between them. Germline V gene sequence: CDR1 SGHRS, CDR2 YFSETQ. The DNA for the CDR3 is TGCGCCAGCAGCTTGGAGCCCCCCGGTAGCCCTCCCGGGGAGACCCAGTACTTC. Translated: CASSLEPPGSPPGETQYF.